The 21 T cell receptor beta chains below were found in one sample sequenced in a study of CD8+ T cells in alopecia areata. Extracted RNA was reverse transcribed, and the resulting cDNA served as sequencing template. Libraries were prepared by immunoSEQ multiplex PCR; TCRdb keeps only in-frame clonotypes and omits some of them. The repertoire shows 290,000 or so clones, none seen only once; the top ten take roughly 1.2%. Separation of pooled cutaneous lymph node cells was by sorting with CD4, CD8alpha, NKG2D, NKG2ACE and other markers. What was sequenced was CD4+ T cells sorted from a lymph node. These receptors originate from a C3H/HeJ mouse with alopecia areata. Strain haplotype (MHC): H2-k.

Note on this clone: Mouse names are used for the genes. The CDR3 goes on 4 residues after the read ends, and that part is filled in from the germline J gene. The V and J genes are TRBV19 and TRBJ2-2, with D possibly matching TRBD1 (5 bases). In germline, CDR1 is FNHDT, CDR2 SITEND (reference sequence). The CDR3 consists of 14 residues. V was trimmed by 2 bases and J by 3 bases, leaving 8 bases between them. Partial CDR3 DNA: TGTGCCAGCAGTATGCGACAGTACACCGGG. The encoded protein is CASSMRQYTG. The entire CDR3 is CASSMRQYTGQLYF.

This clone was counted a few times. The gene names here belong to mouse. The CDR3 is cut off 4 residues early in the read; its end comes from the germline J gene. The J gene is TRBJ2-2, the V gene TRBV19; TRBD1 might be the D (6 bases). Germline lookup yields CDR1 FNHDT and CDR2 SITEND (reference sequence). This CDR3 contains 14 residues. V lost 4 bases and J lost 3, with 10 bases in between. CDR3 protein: CASSSRGYTGQLYF. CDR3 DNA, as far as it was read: TGTGCCAGCAGTTCCAGGGGCTACACCGGG.

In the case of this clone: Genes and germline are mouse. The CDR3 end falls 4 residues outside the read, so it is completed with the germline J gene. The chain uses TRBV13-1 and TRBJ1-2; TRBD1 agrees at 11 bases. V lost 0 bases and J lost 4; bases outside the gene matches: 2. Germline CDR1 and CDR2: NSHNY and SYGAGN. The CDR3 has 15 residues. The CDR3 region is CASSDGTGGGSDYTF. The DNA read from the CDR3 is TGTGCCAGCAGTGATGGGACAGGGGGCGGCTCC.

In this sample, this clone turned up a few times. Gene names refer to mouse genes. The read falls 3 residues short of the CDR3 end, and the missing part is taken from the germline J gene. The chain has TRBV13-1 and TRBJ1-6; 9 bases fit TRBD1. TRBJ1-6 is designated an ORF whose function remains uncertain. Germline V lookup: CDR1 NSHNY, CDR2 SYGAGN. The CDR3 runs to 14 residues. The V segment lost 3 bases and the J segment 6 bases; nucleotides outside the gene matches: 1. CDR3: CASSGDRVNSPLYF. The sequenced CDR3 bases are TGTGCCAGCAGTGGGGACAGGGTTAATTCGCCC.

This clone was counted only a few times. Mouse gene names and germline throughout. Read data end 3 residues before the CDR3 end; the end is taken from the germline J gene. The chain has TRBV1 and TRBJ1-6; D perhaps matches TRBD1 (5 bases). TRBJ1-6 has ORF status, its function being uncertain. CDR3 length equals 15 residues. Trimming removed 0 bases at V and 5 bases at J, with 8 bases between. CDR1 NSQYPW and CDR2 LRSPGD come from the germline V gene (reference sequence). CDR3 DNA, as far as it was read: TGCACCTGCAGTGCAGATCCAGGGAATAATTCGCCC. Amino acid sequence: CTCSADPGNNSP. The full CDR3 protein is CTCSADPGNNSPLYF.

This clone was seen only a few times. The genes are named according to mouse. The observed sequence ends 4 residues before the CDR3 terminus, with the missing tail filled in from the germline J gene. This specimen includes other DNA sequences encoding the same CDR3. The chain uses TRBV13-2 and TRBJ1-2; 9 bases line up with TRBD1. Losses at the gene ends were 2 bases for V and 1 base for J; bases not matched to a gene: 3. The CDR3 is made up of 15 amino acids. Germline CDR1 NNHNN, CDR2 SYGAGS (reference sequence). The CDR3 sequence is CASGDATGGNSDYTF. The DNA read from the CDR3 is TGTGCCAGCGGTGACGCGACAGGGGGAAACTCC.

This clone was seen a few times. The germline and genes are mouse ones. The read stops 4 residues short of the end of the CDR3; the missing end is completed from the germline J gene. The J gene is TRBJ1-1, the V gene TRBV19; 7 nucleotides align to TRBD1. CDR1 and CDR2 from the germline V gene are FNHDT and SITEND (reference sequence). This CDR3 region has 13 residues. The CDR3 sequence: CASSTRDSPEVFF. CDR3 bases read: TGTGCCAGCAGTACCCGGGACAGCCCA.

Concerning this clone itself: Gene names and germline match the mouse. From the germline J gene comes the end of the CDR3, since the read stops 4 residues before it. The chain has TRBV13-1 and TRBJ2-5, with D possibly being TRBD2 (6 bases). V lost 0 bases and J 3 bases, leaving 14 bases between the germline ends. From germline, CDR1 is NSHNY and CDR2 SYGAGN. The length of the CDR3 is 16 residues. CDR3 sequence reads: CASSDAWGREQDTQYF. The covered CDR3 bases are TGTGCCAGCAGTGATGCATGGGGGAGGGAACAAGAC.

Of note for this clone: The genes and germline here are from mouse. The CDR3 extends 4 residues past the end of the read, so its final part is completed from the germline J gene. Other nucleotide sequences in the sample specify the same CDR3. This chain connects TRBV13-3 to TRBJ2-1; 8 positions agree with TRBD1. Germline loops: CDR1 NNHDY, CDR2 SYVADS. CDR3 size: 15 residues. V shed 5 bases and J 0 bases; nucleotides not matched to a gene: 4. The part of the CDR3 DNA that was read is TGTGCCAGCAGCGCTGACAGGGGTAACTATGCT. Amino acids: CASSADRGNYA. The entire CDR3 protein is CASSADRGNYAEQFF.

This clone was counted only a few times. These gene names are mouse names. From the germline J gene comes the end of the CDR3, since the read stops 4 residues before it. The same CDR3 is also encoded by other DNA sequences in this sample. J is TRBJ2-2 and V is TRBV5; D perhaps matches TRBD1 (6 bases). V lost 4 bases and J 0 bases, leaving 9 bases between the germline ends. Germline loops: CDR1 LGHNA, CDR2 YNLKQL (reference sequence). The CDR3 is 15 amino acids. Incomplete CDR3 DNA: TGTGCCAGCAGCCGGGGGACAACAAACACCGGG. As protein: CASSRGTTNTG. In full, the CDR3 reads CASSRGTTNTGQLYF.

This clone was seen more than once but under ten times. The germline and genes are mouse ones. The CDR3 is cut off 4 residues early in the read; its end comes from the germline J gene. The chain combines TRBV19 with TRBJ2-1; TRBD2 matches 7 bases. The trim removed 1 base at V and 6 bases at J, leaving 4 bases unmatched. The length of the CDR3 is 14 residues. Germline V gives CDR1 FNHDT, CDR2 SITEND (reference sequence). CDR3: CASSILGEGAEQFF. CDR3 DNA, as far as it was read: TGTGCCAGCAGTATACTGGGGGAGGGTGCT.

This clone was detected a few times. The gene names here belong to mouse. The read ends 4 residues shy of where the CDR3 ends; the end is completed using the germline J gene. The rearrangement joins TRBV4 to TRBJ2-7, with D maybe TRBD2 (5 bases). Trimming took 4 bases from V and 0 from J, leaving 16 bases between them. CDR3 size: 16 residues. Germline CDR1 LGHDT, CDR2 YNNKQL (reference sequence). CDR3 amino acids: CASSLSAGRSSYEQYF. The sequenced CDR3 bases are TGTGCCAGCAGCTTAAGTGCTGGGAGGAGCTCCTAT.

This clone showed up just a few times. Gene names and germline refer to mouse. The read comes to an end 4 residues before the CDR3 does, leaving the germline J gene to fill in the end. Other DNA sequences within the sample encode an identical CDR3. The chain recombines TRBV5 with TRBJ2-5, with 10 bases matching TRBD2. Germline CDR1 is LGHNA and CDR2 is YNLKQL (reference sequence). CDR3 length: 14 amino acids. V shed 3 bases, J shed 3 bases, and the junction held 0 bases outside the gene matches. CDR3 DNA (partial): TGTGCCAGCAGCCAGACTGGGGGGCAAGAC. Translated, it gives CASSQTGGQD. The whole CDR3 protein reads CASSQTGGQDTQYF.

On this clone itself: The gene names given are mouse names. CDR3 bases read: TGTGCCTGGAGTCTCCGCTCTGGGGGTAGTGCAGAA. Protein product: CAWSLRSGGSAE. The CDR3 in full is CAWSLRSGGSAETLYF. This rearrangement joins TRBV31 to TRBJ2-3; 7 positions match TRBD2. The CDR3 end is not reached by the read, which stops 4 residues before it; the germline J gene fills it in. The V segment lost 0 bases and the J segment 0 bases; nucleotides outside the gene matches: 6. Germline CDR1 GKSSPN, CDR2 SITVG. This CDR3 has 16 amino acids. Full variable domain (remainder filled in from reference TRBV31 and TRBJ2-3): AQTIHQWPVAEIKAVGSPLSLGCTIKGKSSPNLYWYWQATGGTLQQLFYSITVGQVESVVQLNLSASRPKDDQFILSTEKLLLSHSGFYLCAWSLRSGGSAETLYFGSGTRLTVL.

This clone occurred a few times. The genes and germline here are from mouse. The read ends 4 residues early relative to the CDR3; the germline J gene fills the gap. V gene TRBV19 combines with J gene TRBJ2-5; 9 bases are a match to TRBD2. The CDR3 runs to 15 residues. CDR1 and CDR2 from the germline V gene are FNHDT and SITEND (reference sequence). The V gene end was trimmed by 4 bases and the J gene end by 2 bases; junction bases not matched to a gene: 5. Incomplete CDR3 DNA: TGTGCCAGCAGTCCCGGACTGGGGTTCCAAGAC. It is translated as CASSPGLGFQD. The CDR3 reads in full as CASSPGLGFQDTQYF.

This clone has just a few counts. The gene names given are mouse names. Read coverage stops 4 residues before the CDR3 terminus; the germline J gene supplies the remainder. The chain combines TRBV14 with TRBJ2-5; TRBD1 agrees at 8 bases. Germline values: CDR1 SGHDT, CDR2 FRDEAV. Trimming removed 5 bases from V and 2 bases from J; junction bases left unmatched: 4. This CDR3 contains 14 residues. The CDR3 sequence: CASRPGGGQDTQYF. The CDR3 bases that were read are TGTGCCAGCAGGCCAGGGGGCGGCCAAGAC.

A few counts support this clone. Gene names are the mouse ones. Here the CDR3 reads CASSHGGDYEQYF. The DNA read from the CDR3 is TGTGCCAGCAGCCATGGGGGGGATTAT. The V and J genes are TRBV5 and TRBJ2-7, with 8 bases aligning to TRBD2. The read halts 4 residues ahead of the CDR3 end, with the missing end drawn from the germline J gene. The CDR3 totals 13 residues. Germline V gene data show CDR1 as LGHNA and CDR2 as YNLKQL (reference sequence).

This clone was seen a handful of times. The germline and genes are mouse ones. The CDR3 sequence is CTCSADRNRNTGQLYF. The sequenced part of the CDR3 DNA is TGCACCTGCAGTGCAGATCGGAACAGAAACACCGGG. J is TRBJ2-2 and V is TRBV1; no clear D gene. The read halts 4 residues ahead of the CDR3 end, with the missing end drawn from the germline J gene. Trimming pared 0 bases from V and 1 base from J, leaving 9 bases between. Per the germline V gene, CDR1 is NSQYPW and CDR2 is LRSPGD (reference sequence). This CDR3 has 16 amino acids.

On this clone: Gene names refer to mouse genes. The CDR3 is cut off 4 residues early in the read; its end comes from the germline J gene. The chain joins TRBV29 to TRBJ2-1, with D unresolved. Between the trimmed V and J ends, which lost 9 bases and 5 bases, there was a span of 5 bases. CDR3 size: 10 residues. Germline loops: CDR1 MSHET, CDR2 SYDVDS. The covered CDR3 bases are TGTGCTAGTTTTGATGCT. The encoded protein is CASFDA. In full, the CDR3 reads CASFDAEQFF.

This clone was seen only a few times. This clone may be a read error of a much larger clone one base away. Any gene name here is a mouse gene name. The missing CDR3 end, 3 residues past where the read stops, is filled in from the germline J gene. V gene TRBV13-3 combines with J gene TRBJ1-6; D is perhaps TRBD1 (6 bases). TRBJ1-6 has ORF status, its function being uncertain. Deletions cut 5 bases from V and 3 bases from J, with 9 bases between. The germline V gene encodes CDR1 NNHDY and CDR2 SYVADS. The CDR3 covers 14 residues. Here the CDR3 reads CASSRDIYNSPLYF. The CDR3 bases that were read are TGTGCCAGCAGCCGGGACATCTATAATTCGCCC.

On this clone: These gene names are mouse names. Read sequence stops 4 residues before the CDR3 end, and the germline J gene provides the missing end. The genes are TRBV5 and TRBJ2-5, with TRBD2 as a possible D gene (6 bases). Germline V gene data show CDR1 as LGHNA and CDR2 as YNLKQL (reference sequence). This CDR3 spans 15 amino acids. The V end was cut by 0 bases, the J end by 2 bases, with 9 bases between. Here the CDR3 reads CASSQDSGAQDTQYF. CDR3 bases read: TGTGCCAGCAGCCAAGATTCTGGGGCCCAAGAC.